These T cell receptor beta chains were read from a single sample in a study of beta chain features in type 1 diabetes. Clones were sequenced by immunoSEQ multiplex PCR, and TCRdb holds only the in-frame ones, with some missing. The sample carries 350,000 to 450,000 clones, approximately 15% recorded once. Sequences were obtained from naive CD4+ T cells from blood. The receptors here all came from a woman aged 18-29 years in good health. The conserved cysteine and the conserved F or W are not part of the CDR3 here.

v_gene	CDR3aa
TRBV6-1	ASSEARRGTEAF
TRBV28	ASSSGTTNYGYT
TRBV4-2	ASSQDQTSDQPQH
TRBV7-9	AGLGGRGTEAF
TRBV28	ASSSTTKWDRALYEQY
TRBV4-1	ASSPVGASGYT
TRBV11-1	ASSRTSGNYEQY
TRBV28	ASSLPNENGYT
TRBV30	AWSWVGGATF
TRBV7-2	ASSLGLAAFTDTQY
TRBV5-1	ASSQALGGPANTEAF
TRBV9	ASSPVAVGTDTQY
TRBV7-2	ASVNEGRTGETQY
TRBV4-3	ASSQDRDTGLETQY
TRBV28	ASSPHPSFSGEQY
TRBV11-1	ASSTPGQPNTGELF
TRBV28	ASSSGGSPYEQY
TRBV30	AWALRFNYGYT
TRBV30	AWTLNSGSTDTQY
TRBV29-1	SVEGSGLAANPQETQY
TRBV30	AWTGGGPLGKDEQF
TRBV5-1	ASSLARETQY
TRBV4-2	ASSQNADSAYGYT
TRBV30	AWSKGGANEKLF
TRBV12-5	ASGPRTSGRYEQY
TRBV19	ASSSDWGQGQGYT
TRBV9	ASSQRRSSGGPYNEQF
TRBV18	ASSPTQGQGYTEAF
TRBV5-1	ASSSNRQAQALFYNEQF
TRBV5-1	ASRSDPGGYQPQH
TRBV30	AWVSGGSYEQY
TRBV6-5	ASSPSGWSQPQH
TRBV27	ASSLLASAPDTQY
TRBV19	ASCYSGANVLT
TRBV20-1	SVADYEQY
TRBV19	ASSPRDRAKVTEAF
TRBV11-1	ASSLRLAGRDEQF
TRBV29-1	SVALAHEQY
TRBV5-1	ASSLLGASGSSDEQY
TRBV10-1	ASSAGGSAETQY